The 9 T cell receptor delta chains listed next were all sequenced from one sample in a study of γδ T cells in repeated Plasmodium falciparum infection. Gammadelta T cells were flow-sorted from PBMC into Vgamma9/Vdelta2+ and Vdelta2-negative populations for bulk analysis. TCRdb re-called the multiplex PCR reads through CATT. The sample includes approximately 93,000 delta-chain clones, 0.9% to 1% of them seen just once. Sequencing input: gamma-delta T cells from blood. These receptor sequences come from a pool of human donors (malaria-infected and uninfected, not separated).

This clone was seen more than once but under ten times. A much larger clonotype is one base distant, so this may be a read error. The identical CDR3 is also encoded by other nucleotide sequences in the sample. This rearrangement joins TRDV1 to TRDJ1; D may correspond to TRDD1 or TRDD3 (6 bases each). The V gene's germline CDR1 is TSWWSYY and CDR2 QGS. The CDR3 has 19 amino acids. The CDR3 loop reads CALGELEINGGPYTDKLIF. Written as DNA, the CDR3 is TGTGCTCTTGGGGAGCTAGAAATAAATGGGGGCCCGTACACCGATAAGCTCATCTTT.

There are many counts of this clone. TCRdb's protein for this DNA is that of a much larger clone and differs from the translation at residue 16, likely a read error; the protein shown is the DNA translation. The rearrangement uses TRDV1 and TRDJ1, with D possibly being TRDD3 (5 bases). In germline, CDR1 is TSWWSYY, CDR2 QGS. This CDR3 has 19 amino acids. The DNA for the CDR3 is TGTGCTCTTGGGGAGCCGCCGGGGGTTATCCCCCAGTACGCCGATAGACTCATCTTT. It yields the protein CALGEPPGVIPQYADRLIF.

This clone was seen at least ten times. The chain recombines TRDV1 with TRDJ1; D possibly corresponds to TRDD3 (5 bases). The CDR3 contains 15 residues. CDR1 and CDR2 (germline): TSWWSYY, QGS. The V end was cut by 2 bases, the J end by 2 bases, with 12 bases between. In DNA form, the CDR3 reads TGTGCTCTTGGGGAATGGGGTGCGGATACCGATAAACTCATCTTT. Translated: CALGEWGADTDKLIF.

This clone has a handful of counts. TCRdb's entry gives the protein of a much larger clone, which mismatches this DNA's translation at residue 9, likely from a read error; the protein reported here is translated from the DNA. The J gene is TRDJ1, the V gene TRDV2; TRDD3 might be the D (5 bases). The J gene, left out of TCRdb, was set here by checking the DNA against germline. This CDR3 is 18 amino acids long. Trimming shortened V by 0 bases and J by 1 base, and 20 bases separated the two germline ends. CDR1 is GEAIGNYY and CDR2 is EKD in the germline V gene. As DNA, the CDR3 is TGTGCCTGTGACACCGTTTCCCGACAGGGGGGGGGCACCGATAAACTCATCTTT. Translated: CACDTVSRQGGGTDKLIF.

Comment on this clone: The TCRdb protein, from a much larger clone, departs from this DNA's translation at residue 8, likely by read error; the protein shown derives from the DNA. This sequence joins TRDV3 and TRDJ1; TRDD3 matches 8 bases. The J gene, not given by TCRdb, was assigned here from a germline match of the nucleotide sequence. There are 23 residues in the CDR3. Trimming removed 0 bases from V and 0 bases from J; junction bases left unmatched: 30. The germline V gene encodes CDR1 TVYSNPD and CDR2 GDNSRS (reference sequence). CDR3 region: CAFRGVRLGLQGGGLLYTDKLIF. CDR3 nucleotide sequence: TGTGCCTTTAGAGGGGTTAGGTTGGGCCTACAGGGTGGGGGATTACTGTACACCGATAAACTCATCTTT.

Details on this clone: TCRdb pairs this DNA with a much larger clone's protein that differs at residue 9, likely a read error; the protein shown was translated from the DNA. The chain uses TRDV1 and TRDJ1, with D unclear. Here the J gene was assigned by germline matching of the DNA, as TCRdb has none. Germline CDR1 TSWWSYY, CDR2 QGS. V shed 0 bases and J shed 0 bases, with 17 bases lying between them. The CDR3 covers 18 residues. CDR3 sequence (DNA): TGTGCTCTTGGGGAACTTCCGGTGAGGGACGACTACACCGATAAACTCATCTTT. Its translation is CALGELPVRDDYTDKLIF.

This clone was found many times. A far larger clone is one nucleotide away, so this likely arose from a read error. Other nucleotide sequences from this sample produce the same CDR3. This chain connects TRDV2 to TRDJ1; 13 nucleotides match TRDD3. The germline CDR1 and CDR2 sequences are GEAIGNYY and EKD. The CDR3 totals 17 residues. The CDR3 region is CACDTVLGDTLARKLIF. CDR3 in DNA: TGTGCTTGTGATACCGTACTGGGGGATACGCTTGCCCGAAAACTCATCTTT.

This clone was detected a few times. The translation of this DNA and the TCRdb protein of a much larger clone differ at residue 15, probably owing to a read error; the protein shown here is translated from the DNA. This rearrangement joins TRDV2 to TRDJ1; 9 positions agree with TRDD3. Germline matching of the DNA provided the J gene here, since TCRdb leaves it blank. The CDR3 contains 18 residues. The germline V gene encodes CDR1 GEAIGNYY and CDR2 EKD. The CDR3 nucleotides are TGTGCCTGTGACACGGTTACTGGGGGACAGACATACACCGATGAACTCATCTTT. Its protein is CACDTVTGGQTYTDELIF.

This clone was found a few times. For this DNA, TCRdb reports the protein of a much larger clone, which diverges at residue 3, most likely from a read error; the protein presented here is translated directly from the DNA. The chain recombines TRDV2 with TRDJ3; TRDD3 aligns across 8 bases. TCRdb offers no J gene call, so here the DNA was matched to germline to obtain one. This CDR3 spans 18 amino acids. The germline V gene has CDR1 GEAIGNYY and CDR2 EKD. CDR3 residues: CARDTIGGYSWDTRQMFF. The CDR3, as DNA: TGTGCCCGTGACACCATCGGGGGATACTCCTGGGACACCCGACAGATGTTTTTC.